This entry lists 22 T cell receptor beta chains sequenced from one sample in a study of T cell repertoires in cytomegalovirus infection. Their antigens remain unidentified. TCRdb analysed the reads with MiXCR anew, one entry per CDR3 protein. This sample has tens of thousands of distinct CDR3 sequences, with 20% to 25% found just once. Sequencing was carried out using PBMCs, sequenced either directly or after in vitro stimulation (not recorded which). These receptors were collected from a human donor in good health (CMV status not recorded). Some clones in this sample may be carry-over from other donors' samples.

The rearrangement links TRBV6-5 to TRBJ2-1; D remains unclear. Trimming removed 2 bases from V and 5 bases from J, with 10 bases in between. CDR1 MNHEY and CDR2 SVGAGI come from the germline V gene. CDR3 size: 14 residues. The CDR3 DNA reads TGTGCCAGCAGTTACGGACCCAACGACAATGAGCAGTTCTTC. Translating it yields CASSYGPNDNEQFF.

CDR3 DNA sequence: TGCGCCAGCAGCCTTGAGCAGTACGTC. Protein sequence: CASSLEQYV. This chain connects TRBV23-1 to TRBJ2-7; unclear D gene. TRBV23-1 falls under the ORF class, with uncertain function. V was cut by 6 bases and J by 7 bases, with 4 bases left in between. The CDR3 spans 9 residues.

This clonotype has ten or more counts. This chain uses TRBV7-9 with TRBJ2-3, with 9 bases that match TRBD2. V lost 4 bases, J lost 5 bases, and 13 bases stayed unmatched. Germline V gene data show CDR1 as SEHNR and CDR2 as FQNEAQ (reference sequence). CDR3 size: 17 residues. The CDR3 region is CASSSRTSVAFKDTQYF. For the CDR3, the DNA is TGTGCCAGCAGCTCTAGGACTAGCGTGGCGTTTAAAGATACGCAGTATTTT.

V gene TRBV25-1 combines with J gene TRBJ1-6; possible D gene TRBD1, 6 bases. The ends were cut back, 8 bases at V and 8 bases at J, with 13 bases in the middle. Germline values: CDR1 MGHDK, CDR2 SYGVNS. This CDR3 is built from 13 residues. The CDR3 here is CASRRGTDSPLHF. CDR3 bases: TGTGCCAGCCGCAGGGGTACAGATTCACCCCTCCACTTT.

Comments on this clonotype: This could be a read error, since a much larger clone is one nucleotide away. This chain joins TRBV7-2 and TRBJ2-7, with 9 nucleotides matching TRBD2. The CDR3 runs 15 residues. The junction had 10 bases not matched to a gene; V was cut back by 5 bases and J by 5 bases. CDR1 and CDR2 from the germline V gene are SGHTA and FQGNSA. The CDR3 sequence is CASSNQEGLANEQYF. The CDR3 DNA is TGTGCCAGCAGCAACCAGGAAGGACTAGCGAACGAGCAGTACTTC.

CDR3 protein: CASSGTKYPTDTQYF. In DNA, the CDR3 is TGTGCCAGCAGTGGGACGAAATACCCCACAGATACGCAGTATTTT. The gene calls are TRBV28 and TRBJ2-3; possibly TRBD1 or TRBD2 for D (5 bases each). The length of the CDR3 is 15 residues. Germline V gene lookup returns CDR1 MDHEN and CDR2 SYDVKM. V lost 5 bases, J lost 2 bases, and 14 bases lay in between.

This chain joins TRBV2 and TRBJ2-1, with 9 bases aligning to TRBD1. The length of the CDR3 is 14 residues. Per germline, CDR1 SNHLY and CDR2 FYNNEI. Germline trimming cut 10 bases from V and 4 bases from J; bases unmatched to any gene: 8. The CDR3: CATRPGTGYNEQFF. The CDR3 DNA reads TGTGCCACCCGACCCGGGACAGGGTACAATGAGCAGTTCTTC.

Here the CDR3 DNA reads TGTGCCAGTAGTATCACTGGACAGGGCGGACAGCCCCAGCATTTT. Its translation is CASSITGQGGQPQHF. The chain links TRBV19 to TRBJ1-5; 8 bases line up with TRBD1. Per germline, CDR1 LNHDA and CDR2 SQIVND (reference sequence). The CDR3 runs 15 residues. J was trimmed by 7 bases and V by 3 bases; bases with no gene match: 8. The whole variable domain, remainder taken from reference TRBV19 and TRBJ1-5, is DGGITQSPKYLFRKEGQNVTLSCEQNLNHDAMYWYRQDPGQGLRLIYYSQIVNDFQKGDIAEGYSVSREKKESFPLTVTSAQKNPTAFYLCASSITGQGGQPQHFGDGTRLSIL.

CDR3 DNA sequence: TGTGCCAGCAGCCGCTCAACGGGAGAGGGGACCCAGTACTTC. Its protein is CASSRSTGEGTQYF. The gene calls are TRBV7-2 and TRBJ2-5, with D perhaps matching TRBD2 (6 bases). V lost 5 bases and J lost 7, with 17 bases in between. The CDR3 length is 14 residues. Germline CDR1 is SGHTA and CDR2 is FQGNSA.

This clonotype was counted ten times or more. The V gene is TRBV7-2, the J gene TRBJ1-1, with 8 positions matching TRBD1. Per the germline V gene, CDR1 is SGHTA and CDR2 is FQGNSA. Germline trimming cut 4 bases from V and 0 bases from J; bases unmatched to any gene: 13. The CDR3 contains 18 residues. CDR3 sequence reads: CASSSFLDRAILNTEAFF. DNA for the CDR3: TGTGCCAGCAGCTCATTTTTGGACAGGGCCATCTTGAACACTGAAGCTTTCTTT.

This clonotype was detected a few times. The chain recombines TRBV7-9 with TRBJ2-1; D gene uncertain. The V gene's germline CDR1 is SEHNR and CDR2 FQNEAQ (reference sequence). Between the trimmed V and J ends, which lost 1 base and 8 bases, there was a span of 15 bases. The CDR3 covers 15 residues. In DNA form, the CDR3 reads TGTGCCAGCAGCTTAGGGCTGGTAGCTCCGGATGAGCAGTTCTTC. It codes for CASSLGLVAPDEQFF. The variable domain in full, with the rest retrieved from reference TRBV7-9 and TRBJ2-1, is DTGVSQNPRHKITKRGQNVTFRCDPISEHNRLYWYRQTLGQGPEFLTYFQNEAQLEKSRLLSDRFSAERPKGSFSTLEIQRTEQGDSAMYLCASSLGLVAPDEQFFGPGTRLTVL.

The J gene is TRBJ1-1, the V gene TRBV19, with D perhaps matching TRBD1 (5 bases). The CDR3 sequence is 15 residues long. V was clipped by 7 bases and J by 6 bases, with 21 bases between them. Germline-derived CDR1 and CDR2 are LNHDA and SQIVND (reference sequence). The CDR3, as DNA: TGTGCCAGTACCTTAAGGGGATCAGAGGTGGCTGAAGCTTTCTTT. This codes for CASTLRGSEVAEAFF.

This clonotype was counted at least ten times. The rearrangement links TRBV10-3 to TRBJ1-2, with D perhaps TRBD1 (5 bases). V was pared by 5 bases and J by 0 bases, with 22 bases between. The CDR3 spans 18 residues. Germline CDR1 ENHRY, CDR2 SYGVKD. CDR3 residues: CAISLGTATLRANYGYTF. CDR3 DNA: TGTGCCATCAGTCTAGGGACGGCTACATTGAGAGCTAACTATGGCTACACCTTC.

This clonotype was recorded a few times. CDR3 sequence reads: CASQGGMVAQYF. As DNA, the CDR3 is TGTGCCAGCCAAGGGGGAATGGTTGCGCAGTATTTT. V usage is TRBV7-2 and J usage is TRBJ2-3; tentative D call: TRBD1 (6 bases). This CDR3 contains 12 residues. V lost 8 bases and J 10 bases, leaving 16 bases between the germline ends. The germline CDR1 and CDR2 sequences are SGHTA and FQGNSA.

This clonotype was seen ten or more times. This chain uses TRBV7-2 with TRBJ1-2, with unresolved D. The V gene lost 5 bases and the J gene lost 8 bases, with 18 bases spanning the gap. The CDR3 has 14 amino acids. Germline V gene lookup returns CDR1 SGHTA and CDR2 FQGNSA. The CDR3 DNA follows: TGTGCCAGCAGCACCAGAGTGCCATCGGCGGGCTACACCTTC. It translates to CASSTRVPSAGYTF.

This clonotype has only a few counts. This chain joins TRBV5-4 and TRBJ1-4; D is ambiguous. The V gene's germline CDR1 is SGHNT and CDR2 YYREEE (reference sequence). V lost 0 bases and J 2 bases, leaving 5 bases between the germline ends. CDR3 length: 14 amino acids. Written as DNA, the CDR3 is TGTGCCAGCAGCTTGGCCGGGACTAATGAAAAACTGTTTTTT. This sequence encodes CASSLAGTNEKLFF.

The rearrangement uses TRBV19 and TRBJ2-1; 10 bases line up with TRBD1. CDR3 size: 15 residues. Germline V gene lookup returns CDR1 LNHDA and CDR2 SQIVND (reference sequence). Trimming took 8 bases from V and 5 from J; bases not matched to a gene: 9. The CDR3 sequence: CASPRQGARNNEQFF. The CDR3 nucleotides are TGTGCCAGTCCGCGACAGGGGGCTAGGAACAATGAGCAGTTCTTC.

J is TRBJ1-6 and V is TRBV20-1, with D unresolved. This CDR3 comprises 15 residues. V was clipped by 5 bases and J by 10 bases, with 21 bases between them. CDR1 and CDR2 (germline): DFQATT, SNEGSKA (reference sequence). CDR3 loop: CSARRSWSGGSPLHF. The CDR3 bases are TGCAGTGCTCGGCGATCGTGGTCAGGCGGGTCACCCCTCCACTTT.

The gene calls are TRBV6-8 and TRBJ1-1; maybe TRBD1 (6 bases). The ends were cut back, 6 bases at V and 4 bases at J, with 18 bases in the middle. Germline CDR1 and CDR2: MNHGY and SAAAGT. The CDR3 spans 15 residues. Written as DNA, the CDR3 is TGTGCCAGCAGAAACGTTGGGCAGGGGAGCACTGAAGCTTTCTTT. Translation gives CASRNVGQGSTEAFF.

A few counts support this clonotype. The J gene is TRBJ1-5, the V gene TRBV19; no definite D call. Germline CDR1 LNHDA, CDR2 SQIVND (reference sequence). V was pared by 3 bases and J by 9 bases, with 9 bases between. The CDR3 length is 12 residues. The CDR3 bases are TGTGCCAGTAGTATGTCGGGCCGGCCCCAGCATTTT. This encodes CASSMSGRPQHF.

The chain has TRBV10-3 and TRBJ1-1; possibly TRBD1 for D (6 bases). The CDR3 extends over 14 amino acids. Germline loops: CDR1 ENHRY, CDR2 SYGVKD. V gave up 7 bases and J gave up 6 bases, with 18 bases separating them. The CDR3 here is CAITSGGAGAEAFF. CDR3 DNA: TGTGCCATCACCTCTGGGGGCGCGGGAGCTGAAGCTTTCTTT.

V gene TRBV11-2 combines with J gene TRBJ2-1; unclear D gene. This CDR3 has 16 residues. Trimming stripped 3 bases from V and 0 bases from J, with 12 bases between. The V gene's germline CDR1 is SGHAT and CDR2 FQNNGV. CDR3 nucleotides: TGTGCCAGCAGCTTGGTAGTAGGTCTCTCCTACAATGAGCAGTTCTTC. Translated, it gives CASSLVVGLSYNEQFF.